These 6 T cell receptor beta chains originate from one sample sequenced in a study of cytomegalovirus exposure and HLA in healthy donors. The PCR made use of 60 Vbeta and 13 Jbeta primers. Produced via immunoSEQ multiplex PCR; TCRdb's table is partial and in-frame only. The sample includes about 130,000 clones, around four fifths of them seen just once. The sample consisted of PBMCs. These receptors were taken from a man aged 25 to 40 in good health and CMV-seronegative.

This sequence joins TRBV4-1 and TRBJ2-5; TRBD1 matches 8 bases. The J call is in doubt because the DNA end fits TRBJ2-7 better. The length of the CDR3 is 16 residues. Germline loops: CDR1 MGHRA, CDR2 YSYEKL. CDR3 loop: CASSQVPGQATYEQYF. CDR3 DNA sequence: TGCGCCAGCAGCCAAGTTCCGGGACAGGCCACCTACGAGCAGTACTTC.

V gene TRBV5-6 combines with J gene TRBJ2-2, with 7 bases lining up with TRBD1. V shed 3 bases and J 1 base; nucleotides not matched to a gene: 9. The germline CDR1 and CDR2 sequences are SGHDT and YYEEEE. This CDR3 is built from 17 residues. The CDR3 loop is CASSSRGQPWNTGELFF. CDR3 DNA: TGTGCCAGCAGCTCTCGGGGACAGCCCTGGAACACCGGGGAGCTGTTTTTT.

V and J are TRBV10-3 and TRBJ2-1, with a tentative D call TRBD2 (6 bases). Trimming pared 6 bases from V and 10 bases from J, leaving 13 bases between. The CDR3 is 12 residues long. From germline, CDR1 is ENHRY and CDR2 SYGVKD. The CDR3 DNA follows: TGTGCCATCAGGGACTATCATCCCGAGCAGTTCTTC. Residues: CAIRDYHPEQFF.

The rearrangement links TRBV29-1 to TRBJ1-2; D gene unclear. This CDR3 has 14 amino acids. Germline V CDR1 and CDR2: SQVTM, ANQGSEA. V gave up 2 bases and J gave up 2 bases, with 12 bases separating them. In nucleotides, the CDR3 is TGCAGCGTTGAAACGACGGGTCTGAACTATGGCTACACCTTC. Protein product: CSVETTGLNYGYTF.

J is TRBJ2-2 and V is TRBV9; 13 bases fit TRBD2. Unmatched junction bases numbered 10, after V lost 4 bases and J lost 7 bases. The CDR3 extends over 17 amino acids. The germline V gene has CDR1 SGDLS and CDR2 YYNGEE. Written as DNA, the CDR3 is TGTGCCAGCAGCTCGCGGGGACTAGCGGGATTAGGCGGGGAGCTGTTTTTT. Translated, it gives CASSSRGLAGLGGELFF.

This chain uses TRBV2 with TRBJ1-5; D perhaps matches TRBD1 (6 bases). The length of the CDR3 is 15 residues. Germline V gene lookup returns CDR1 SNHLY and CDR2 FYNNEI. The V end was cut by 2 bases, the J end by 7 bases, with 15 bases between. Here the CDR3 reads CASSERGRGNQPQHF. In DNA, the CDR3 is TGTGCCAGCAGTGAAAGGGGCAGGGGTAACCAGCCCCAGCATTTT.